This T cell receptor (beta chain) was profiled in a study of somatic mutations in cytotoxic T cells in rheumatoid arthritis (dated by TCRdb to the late 2010s). For the wider study: Right after diagnosis and prior to the start of any treatment, roughly 33 ml EDTA of peripheral blood was drawn from patients. Sorted V beta1+ cells also underwent TCRB sequencing, and some V beta antibody-stained T-cell populations were flow-sorted at nearly 100% purity on a FACSAria II or Sony SH800. In newly diagnosed rheumatoid arthritis without treatment, the study examined if expanded CD8+ T-cell clones harbor somatic mutations, relying on TCRB deep sequencing to characterize clonality. A total of around 60 rheumatoid arthritis patients and 20 or so healthy controls underwent TCRB deep sequencing. Median age was essentially the same in the patient group and the control group. Findings and caveats that apply to the study as a whole: There was no significant difference in CD8+ T-cell clonality between rheumatoid arthritis patients and age-matched healthy controls. No adjustment for multiple comparisons was made for the slight TRBV07 underrepresentation in patients. Healthy controls showed no age-related increase in CD8+ clonality, whereas patients did (Spearman r ≈ 0.49). Several identical CD8+ TCRB sequences were found in both blood and synovial fluid, and in about an eighth of the 65 patients the largest CD8+ clone exceeded 20% of CD8+ cells. The antigen targets of the expanded CD8+ clones were unknown, and absence from virus-specific databases did not rule out viral specificity.

Positive magnetic bead selection on an AutoMACS was used to isolate CD4+ and CD8+ cells, with flow cytometry used to check purity. Initial screening for clonal expansions relied on flow cytometry with a TCR V beta antibody panel, after which sorted CD8+ fractions underwent TCRB deep sequencing for characterization. Peripheral blood mononuclear cells were isolated by Ficoll-Paque PLUS density gradient separation. Nucleospin Tissue or Tissue XS kits were used to extract DNA from CD4-enriched, CD8-enriched or PBMC samples, and a Qubit 2.0 fluorometer was used for quantification. On this clone: Its antigen specificity is not known. The sample holds no much larger clone one base away, and base qualities are not on file.

V lost 4 bases and J lost 5 bases; the stretch between them is 21 bases long. There are 16 amino acids in the CDR3, from cysteine to phenylalanine inclusive. Here the CDR3 DNA is all that survives: 48 bases in frame from base 1. The germline V gene gives CDR1 as SGHTS and CDR2 as YDEGEE. The immunoSEQ assay was applied to genomic DNA for TCRB CDR3 sequencing. Per the authors' processing: Published virus-specific TCRB sequences were compared with patient CD8+ clones larger than 1%, and only a few matches were found. Nothing other than productive TCRB rearrangements was included in the analyses. Clonality was calculated as a Shannon entropy-based productive clonality index, and a clone was defined by a unique TCRB CDR3 sequence. Repertoire overlap between two samples was calculated from the template counts of each clone relative to total templates per sample. V-gene usage measured by flow cytometry correlated with TCRB sequencing V-gene usage, with a Spearman r of 0.61. TCRdb obtained this table from immuneACCESS and retained in-frame rearrangements with V and J assigned. These tables miss some clones; where compared with another copy, unresolved V genes account for less than half of the shortfall, and the remainder is unexplained. V, J and clone size were drawn from that table, and D and trimming were deduced from the DNA. Recorded for this sample are approximately 14,000 clones; about 81% of them occurred a single time. Less than 30% of the sample goes to the ten largest clones.

The material sequenced was CD8+ T cells sorted from blood. The sequence derives from an adult with rheumatoid arthritis. This receptor chain uses TRBV5-8 and TRBJ1-1; TRBD1 is perhaps the D gene, given 5 matching bases. In nucleotide form, the sequence is TGTGCCAGCAGCCCTAGCTGGGGGTTGATAGGAACTGAAGCTTTCTTT. Its amino acids are CASSPSWGLIGTEAFF.